This TCR beta chain was identified during a study of blood T cell repertoires in COVID-19. Overall study context: The samples span acute and convalescent COVID-19 from the United States, Italy and Spain. T cells, B-cell-depleted T cells, or PBMCs provided the cDNA or gDNA that served as material.

Germline V gene data show CDR1 as SGHVS and CDR2 as FNYEAQ. J gave up 6 bases and V 4 bases, and 6 bases lay outside the gene matches. CDR3 size: 15 residues. Per the original methods: Estimates of nucleated cell counts were drawn from the amplification of reference gene primers. Here immunoSEQ multiplex PCR was the method, and the copy in TCRdb shows in-frame clones only, minus some. V, J and clone size derive from that table, while D and trimming were established from the DNA sequence. Among 150,000 to 200,000 clones listed, around 86% were seen once. This clone was seen a handful of times. The chain has TRBV7-6 and TRBJ2-1; 10 bases are shared with TRBD2. The receptor's source is a man in his sixties or seventies with acute or convalescent COVID-19. Sequencing was performed on peripheral blood. CDR3 protein: CASSSTGTSANEQFF. CDR3 coding DNA: TGTGCCAGCAGCTCTACCGGGACTAGCGCCAATGAGCAGTTCTTC.